Presented here are 2 T cell receptor beta chains from one specimen sequenced in a study of blood T cell repertoires in COVID-19. TCRdb's copy holds only in-frame clones and misses some; the assay was immunoSEQ multiplex PCR. Of around 50,000 clones in the sample, 83% were seen once. The sequenced sample consisted of peripheral blood. These receptors were taken from a human donor in a cohort sampled during active COVID-19.

This clone was observed a single time. The chain joins TRBV30 to TRBJ1-4; D may be TRBD1 (6 bases). The germline gives CDR1 GTSNPN, CDR2 SVGIG (reference sequence). Trimming cost V 3 bases and J 0 bases, with 14 bases left between them. The CDR3 runs 16 residues. The CDR3 sequence is CAWSPRRQATNEKLFF. CDR3 in DNA: TGTGCCTGGAGCCCCAGGAGACAGGCAACTAATGAAAAACTGTTTTTT.

This chain joins TRBV9 and TRBJ1-1, with D hard to call. Per the germline V gene, CDR1 is SGDLS and CDR2 is YYNGEE. The CDR3 runs 18 residues. V was shortened by 6 bases and J by 6 bases, with 30 bases between the two germline ends. CDR3 amino acids: CASILPGTGSWGVSEAFF. CDR3 coding DNA: TGTGCCAGCATCCTACCGGGAACGGGGAGTTGGGGAGTCTCTGAAGCTTTCTTT.